This T cell receptor beta chain is drawn from a study of CD8+CD57+ T cells in acquired aplastic anemia. The overall study: Sorted CD4+ and CD8+ cell DNA averaged 3.2 ug. Healthy donor CD4+ cell samples had a mean of about 10 million reads. Study observations and caveats: Between the patient and control groups, CD8+ Simpson's diversity did not differ significantly. Twenty-nine CD8+ CDR3 sequences were shared between patients and controls.

V trimming: 8 bases; J trimming: 10 bases; junction bases outside the gene matches: 10. In germline, CDR1 is KGHDR, CDR2 SFDVKD. The CDR3 has 13 residues. Turning to this clonotype: The antigen is not known.

Genomic DNA, the template, was used for profiling of the TCR beta VDJ and CDR3. TCRdb itself ran the reads through MiXCR, one entry per CDR3 protein. The table lists more than 45,000 distinct CDR3 sequences, about three quarters of them singletons. The material sequenced was sorted CD4+, CD8+, or CD8+CD57+ T cells (not recorded which) from PBMCs. The J gene is TRBJ2-1, the V gene TRBV24-1, with 7 bases lining up with TRBD2. The receptor comes from a human donor in good health, serving as a control. CDR3 region: CATTGTTSGEQFF. CDR3 nucleotide sequence: TGTGCCACCACCGGGACTACATCCGGCGAGCAGTTCTTC.